This TCR beta chain stems from a study of OX40 agonist ivuxolimab in advanced cancers. Study details: Among those enrolled, mean age was 60 years (range about 23 to 90) and approximately 83% were male.

The study, taken as a whole, reports: On average, CD8+ T cells showed a greater number of expanded clones than CD4+.

CDR1 and CDR2 from the germline V gene are MNHNS and SASEGT. Between the trimmed V and J ends, which lost 3 bases and 5 bases, there was a span of 14 bases. CDR3 length equals 15 residues. Comment on this clone: The antigen remains unidentified.

The protocol was immunoSEQ multiplex PCR, while the TCRdb copy is restricted to in-frame clones and leaves out a portion. The profile shows 20,000 to 30,000 clones, about four fifths of them singletons. This material consisted of CD4+ or CD8+ T cells sorted from blood, taken in a trial of the OX40 agonist ivuxolimab. This TCR derives from an adult with an advanced solid tumor such as melanoma, head and neck, liver or kidney cancer. The chain links TRBV6-1 to TRBJ1-5; a weak D match, TRBD1 (5 bases). The DNA of the CDR3 is TGTGCCAGCAGTGAGTGGCAGGGTGGACATCAGCCCCAGCATTTT. Translated, it gives CASSEWQGGHQPQHF.